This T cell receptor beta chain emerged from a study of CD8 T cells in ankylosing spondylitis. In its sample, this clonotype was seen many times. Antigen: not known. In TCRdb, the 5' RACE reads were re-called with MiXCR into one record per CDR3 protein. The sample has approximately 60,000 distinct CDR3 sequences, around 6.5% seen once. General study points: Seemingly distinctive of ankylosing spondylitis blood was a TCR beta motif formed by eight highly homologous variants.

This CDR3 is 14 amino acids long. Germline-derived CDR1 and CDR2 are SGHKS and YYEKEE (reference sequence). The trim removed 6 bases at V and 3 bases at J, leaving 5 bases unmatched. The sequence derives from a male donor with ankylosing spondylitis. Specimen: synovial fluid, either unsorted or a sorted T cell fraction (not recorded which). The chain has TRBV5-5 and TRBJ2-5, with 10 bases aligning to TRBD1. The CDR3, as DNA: TGTGCCAGCACAGACAGGGGGCTTGAAGAGACCCAGTACTTC. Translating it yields CASTDRGLEETQYF.